The rows below give T cell receptor beta chains drawn from one sample of a study of blood T cells in healthy people across ages. TCRdb reprocessed the 5' RACE reads with MiXCR, giving one entry per CDR3 protein. The profile shows 1.5 million or so distinct CDR3 sequences, approximately 40% of them singletons. Sequencing used blood. The source is a woman in her late teens or twenties in good health. Both conserved end residues are part of each CDR3.

j_call v_call cdr3_aa
TRBJ2-1 TRBV7-9 CTSSLGQVTYNEQFF
TRBJ2-5 TRBV5-6 CAGRNRDRGKQYF
TRBJ2-1 TRBV5-1 CASSLIQENNEQFF
TRBJ2-7 TRBV4-1 CASSQFVILLPYEQYF
TRBJ2-1 TRBV5-1 CASSLGHTLYNEQFF
TRBJ2-1 TRBV12-3/TRBV12-4 CASSNTPGTSGGGNEQFF
TRBJ2-2 TRBV30 CAWSVTGGTGELFF
TRBJ2-3 TRBV9 CASSGRLAEGADTQYF
TRBJ2-1 TRBV12-3/TRBV12-4 CASNLARGMDEQFF
TRBJ2-7 TRBV19 CASSKTGIYEQYF
TRBJ2-1 TRBV20-1 CSARDTSSYNEQFF
TRBJ2-1 TRBV29-1 CSVDDPFLAGDGDEQFF
TRBJ2-7 TRBV20-1 CSAPVGGSSYEQYF
TRBJ2-1 TRBV25-1 CASSDGLAGGSSYNEQFF
TRBJ1-2 TRBV20-1 CSAGPAVKGGYTF
TRBJ1-4 TRBV9 CASSLGQSEKLFF
TRBJ1-6 TRBV28 CASSLAARTGDNSPLHF
TRBJ2-7 TRBV7-8 CASSLAGGPAYEQYF
TRBJ2-5 TRBV4-1 CASSPTQGLAYEQYF
TRBJ2-1 TRBV20-1 CSALSFYEQFF
TRBJ2-7 TRBV15 CATSRDLSSTYEQYF
TRBJ2-3 TRBV12-3/TRBV12-4 CASRRDITDTQYF
TRBJ2-5 TRBV29-1 CSVSGGQETQYF
TRBJ2-3 TRBV29-1 CSYMPGLTDTQYF
TRBJ2-6 TRBV27 CASSPGFNSGANVLTF
TRBJ2-7 TRBV20-1 CSAWRATYEQYF
TRBJ2-7 TRBV24-1 CATSDPHRSSYEQYF
TRBJ1-2 TRBV7-8 CASSLRGRTANYGYTF
TRBJ2-2 TRBV7-2 CASSSQPSGSTGELFF
TRBJ2-1 TRBV20-1 CSAGRAGYNEQFF
TRBJ2-1 TRBV30 CAWRISGGPYNEQFF
TRBJ1-2 TRBV4-1 CASSQDSGKANYGYTF
TRBJ1-5 TRBV6-5 CASSYPGEPQHF
TRBJ2-2 TRBV12-3/TRBV12-4 CASSPLAATNTGELFF
TRBJ2-3 TRBV11-2 CASSLDVTGDTQYF
TRBJ1-5 TRBV29-1 CSVRSGSNQPQHF
TRBJ2-3 TRBV12-3/TRBV12-4 CASSPGPAGGTDTQYF
TRBJ2-1 TRBV20-1 CSARSLAASTWTYNEQFF
TRBJ2-7 TRBV6-6 CASSHTVPYEQYF
TRBJ2-1 TRBV5-6 CASSLVGAGGNNEQFF
TRBJ2-1 TRBV7-9 CASSSTLGQGRNEQFF
TRBJ2-5 TRBV6-2/TRBV6-3 CASTRGGTQETQYF
TRBJ2-7 TRBV20-1 CSARDRMGGIGSYEQYF
TRBJ1-1 TRBV10-3 CAISDAGTGFTEAFF
TRBJ2-1 TRBV4-1 CARSQGKAGVFNEQFF
TRBJ1-1 TRBV27 CASQSPSGAYTEAFF
TRBJ1-2 TRBV14 CASSKGGGLNGYTF
TRBJ2-1 TRBV3-1 CASSFGLAGDLFF
TRBJ2-5 TRBV7-2 CASSLTSLQTQYF
TRBJ2-5 TRBV9 CASSVGSSGGAQETQYF
TRBJ2-3 TRBV7-9 CASSLTKGSTDTQYF
TRBJ1-4 TRBV2 CASSRTGSNEKLFF
- TRBV2 CASTRNGYEQYF